Given below is one T cell receptor (beta chain) in context. Sequencing was performed with immunoSEQ multiplex PCR; in TCRdb, only in-frame clones are kept and a portion is missing. The sample records fewer than 400,000 clones, under 90% being singletons. This sample is drawn from a study of blood T cell repertoires in COVID-19. The ends were cut back, 8 bases at V and 8 bases at J, with 15 bases in the middle. Germline CDR1 MNHEY, CDR2 SVGAGI. The length of the CDR3 is 12 residues. The clonotype comes from a young woman with COVID-19, enrolled during active disease. Sequencing input: peripheral blood. The chain has TRBV6-5 and TRBJ1-1; D is undetermined. The CDR3 nucleotides read TGTGCCAGCCACCCTATCGAGGGAGAAGCTTTCTTT. The encoded protein is CASHPIEGEAFF.